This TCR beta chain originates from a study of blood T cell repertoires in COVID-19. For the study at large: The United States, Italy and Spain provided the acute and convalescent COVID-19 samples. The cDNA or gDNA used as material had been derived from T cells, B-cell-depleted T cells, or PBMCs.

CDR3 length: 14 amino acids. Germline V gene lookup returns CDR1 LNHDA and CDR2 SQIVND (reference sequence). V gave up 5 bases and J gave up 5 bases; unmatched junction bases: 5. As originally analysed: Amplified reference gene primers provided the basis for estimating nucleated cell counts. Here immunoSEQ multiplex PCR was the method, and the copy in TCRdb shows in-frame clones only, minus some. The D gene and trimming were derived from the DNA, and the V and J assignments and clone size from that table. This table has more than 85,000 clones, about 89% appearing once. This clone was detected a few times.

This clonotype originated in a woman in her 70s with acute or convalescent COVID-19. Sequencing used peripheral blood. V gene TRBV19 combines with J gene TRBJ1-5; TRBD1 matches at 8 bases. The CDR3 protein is CASSLQGGDQPQHF. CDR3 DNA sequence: TGTGCCAGTAGTCTACAGGGGGGGGATCAGCCCCAGCATTTT.